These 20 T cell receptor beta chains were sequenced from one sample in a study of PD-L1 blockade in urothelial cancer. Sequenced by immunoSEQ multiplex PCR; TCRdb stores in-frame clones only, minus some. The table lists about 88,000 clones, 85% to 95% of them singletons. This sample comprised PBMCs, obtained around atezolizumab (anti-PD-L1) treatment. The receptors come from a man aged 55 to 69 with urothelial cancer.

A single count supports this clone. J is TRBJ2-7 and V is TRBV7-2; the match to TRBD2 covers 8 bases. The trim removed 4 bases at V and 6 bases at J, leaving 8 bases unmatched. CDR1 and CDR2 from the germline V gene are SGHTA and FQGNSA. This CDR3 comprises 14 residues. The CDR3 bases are TGTGCCAGCAGCTATGGCGGGGGGCGACGCGAGCAGTACTTC. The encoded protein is CASSYGGGRREQYF.

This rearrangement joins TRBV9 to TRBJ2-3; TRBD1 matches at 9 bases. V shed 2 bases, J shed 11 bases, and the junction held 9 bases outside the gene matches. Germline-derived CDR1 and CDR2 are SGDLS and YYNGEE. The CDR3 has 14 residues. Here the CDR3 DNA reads TGTGCCAGCAGCGTTACCGGGACAGGGCTGGGGCAGTATTTT. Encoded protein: CASSVTGTGLGQYF.

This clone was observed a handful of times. CDR3 protein: CASSPRGGLAYEQYF. CDR3 DNA: TGTGCCAGCAGTCCGAGGGGGGGCCTAGCCTACGAGCAGTACTTC. This chain connects TRBV7-8 to TRBJ2-7, with TRBD2 as a possible D gene (7 bases). This CDR3 region has 15 residues. Germline CDR1 is SGHVS and CDR2 is FQNEAQ. V lost 6 bases, J lost 2 bases, and 17 bases lay in between.

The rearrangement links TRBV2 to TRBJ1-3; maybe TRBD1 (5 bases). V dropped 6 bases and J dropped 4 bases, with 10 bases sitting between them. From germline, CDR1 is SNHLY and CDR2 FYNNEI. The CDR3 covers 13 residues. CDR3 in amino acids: CASSQGSGNTIYF. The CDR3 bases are TGTGCCAGCAGCCAGGGTTCCGGAAACACCATATATTTT. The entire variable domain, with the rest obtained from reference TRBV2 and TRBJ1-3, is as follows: EPEVTQTPSHQVTQMGQEVILRCVPISNHLYFYWYRQILGQKVEFLVSFYNNEISEKSEIFDDQFSVERPDGSNFTLKIRSTKLEDSAMYFCASSQGSGNTIYFGEGSWLTVV.

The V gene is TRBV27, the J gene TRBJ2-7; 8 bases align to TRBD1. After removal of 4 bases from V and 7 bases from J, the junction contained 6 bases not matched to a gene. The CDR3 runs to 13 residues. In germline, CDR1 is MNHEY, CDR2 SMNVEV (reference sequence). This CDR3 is CASSWDRKKEQYF. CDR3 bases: TGTGCCAGCAGTTGGGACAGGAAAAAGGAGCAGTACTTC.

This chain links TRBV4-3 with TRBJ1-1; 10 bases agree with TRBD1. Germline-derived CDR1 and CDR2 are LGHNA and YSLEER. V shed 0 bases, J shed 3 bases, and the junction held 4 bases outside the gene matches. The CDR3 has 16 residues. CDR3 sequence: CASSQDAGQGYTEAFF. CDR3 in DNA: TGCGCCAGCAGCCAAGACGCGGGACAGGGGTACACTGAAGCTTTCTTT.

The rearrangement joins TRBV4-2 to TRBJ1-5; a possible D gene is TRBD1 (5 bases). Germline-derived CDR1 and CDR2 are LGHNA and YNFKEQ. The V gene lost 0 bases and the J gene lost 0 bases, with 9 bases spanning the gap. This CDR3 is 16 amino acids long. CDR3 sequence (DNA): TGTGCCAGCAGCCAAGATTTTCAGGGTAGCAATCAGCCCCAGCATTTT. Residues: CASSQDFQGSNQPQHF.

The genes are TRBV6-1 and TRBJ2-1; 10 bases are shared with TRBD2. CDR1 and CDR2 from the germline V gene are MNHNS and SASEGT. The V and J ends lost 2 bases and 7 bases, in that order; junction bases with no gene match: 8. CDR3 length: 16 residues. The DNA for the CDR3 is TGTGCCAGCAGTGAAAGTCCTAGCGGGAGCGGGAATGAGCAGTTCTTC. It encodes CASSESPSGSGNEQFF.

The CDR3 loop reads CASSIDLQTGVTRKAFF. For the CDR3, the DNA is TGTGCCAGTAGTATAGATCTTCAGACAGGGGTCACGCGCAAGGCTTTCTTT. This rearrangement joins TRBV19 to TRBJ1-1, with 8 bases matching TRBD1. Losses at the gene ends were 0 bases for V and 11 bases for J; bases not matched to a gene: 17. From germline, CDR1 is LNHDA and CDR2 SQIVND (reference sequence). The CDR3 has 17 residues. Looking up the rest from reference TRBV19 and TRBJ1-1 gives the full variable domain: DGGITQSPKYLFRKEGQNVTLSCEQNLNHDAMYWYRQDPGQGLRLIYYSQIVNDFQKGDIAEGYSVSREKKESFPLTVTSAQKNPTAFYLCASSIDLQTGVTRKAFFGQGTRLTVV.

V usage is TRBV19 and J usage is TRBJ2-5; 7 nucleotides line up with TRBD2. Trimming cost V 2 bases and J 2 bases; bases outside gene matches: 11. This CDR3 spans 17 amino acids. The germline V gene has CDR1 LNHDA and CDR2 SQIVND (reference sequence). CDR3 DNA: TGTGCCAGTAGTATACGGCCGTTGGCTAGCGGACAAGAGACCCAGTACTTC. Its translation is CASSIRPLASGQETQYF.

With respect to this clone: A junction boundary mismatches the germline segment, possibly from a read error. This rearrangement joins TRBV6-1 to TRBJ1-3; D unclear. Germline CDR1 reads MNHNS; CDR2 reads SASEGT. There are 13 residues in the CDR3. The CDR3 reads CASSEPLQTWLNF. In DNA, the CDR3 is TGTGCCAGCAGTGAACCCCTACAGACCTGGTTGAATTTT.

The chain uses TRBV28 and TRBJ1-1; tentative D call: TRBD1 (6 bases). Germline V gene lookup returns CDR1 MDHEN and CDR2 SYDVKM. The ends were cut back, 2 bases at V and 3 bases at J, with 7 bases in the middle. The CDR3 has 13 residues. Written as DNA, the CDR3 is TGTGCCAGCAGTTTAGGGGGCGACACTGAAGCTTTCTTT. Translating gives CASSLGGDTEAFF.

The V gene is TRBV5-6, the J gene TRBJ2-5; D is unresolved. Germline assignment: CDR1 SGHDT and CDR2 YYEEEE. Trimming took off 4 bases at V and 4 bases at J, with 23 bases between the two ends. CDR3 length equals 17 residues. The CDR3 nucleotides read TGTGCCAGCAGCGCCACTGCCTTAACCACCCATTTAGAGACCCAGTACTTC. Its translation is CASSATALTTHLETQYF.

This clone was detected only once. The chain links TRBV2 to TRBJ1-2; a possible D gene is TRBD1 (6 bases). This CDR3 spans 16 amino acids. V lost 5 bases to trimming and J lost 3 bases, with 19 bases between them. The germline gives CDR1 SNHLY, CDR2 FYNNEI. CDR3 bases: TGTGCCAGCAGTCTTAACAGGGACTATCTGGACTATGGCTACACCTTC. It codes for CASSLNRDYLDYGYTF.

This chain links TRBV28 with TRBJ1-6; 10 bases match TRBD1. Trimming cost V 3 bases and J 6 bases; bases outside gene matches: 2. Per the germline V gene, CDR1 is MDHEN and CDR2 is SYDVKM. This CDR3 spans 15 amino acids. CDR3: CASSLGDRGNSPLHF. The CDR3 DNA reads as TGTGCCAGCAGTTTGGGGGACAGGGGTAATTCACCCCTCCACTTT.

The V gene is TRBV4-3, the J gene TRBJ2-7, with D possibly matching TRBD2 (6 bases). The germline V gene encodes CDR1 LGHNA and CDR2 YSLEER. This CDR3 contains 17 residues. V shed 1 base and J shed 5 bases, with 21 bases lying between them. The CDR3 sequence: CASSQGTGVLSYDEQYF. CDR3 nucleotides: TGCGCCAGCAGCCAAGGCACGGGGGTACTGTCATATGACGAGCAGTACTTC.

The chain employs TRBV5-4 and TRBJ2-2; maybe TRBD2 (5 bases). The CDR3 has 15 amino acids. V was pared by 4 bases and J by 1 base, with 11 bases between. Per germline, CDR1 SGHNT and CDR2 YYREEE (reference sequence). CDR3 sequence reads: CASSLAGRNTGELFF. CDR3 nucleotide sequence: TGTGCCAGCAGCCTAGCCGGCAGGAACACCGGGGAGCTGTTTTTT.

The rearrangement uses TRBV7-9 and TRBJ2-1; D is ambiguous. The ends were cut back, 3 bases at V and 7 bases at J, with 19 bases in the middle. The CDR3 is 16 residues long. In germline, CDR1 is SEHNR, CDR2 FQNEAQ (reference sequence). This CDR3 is CASSLLNQPHQNEQFF. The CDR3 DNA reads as TGTGCCAGCAGCTTGTTAAACCAACCACACCAGAATGAGCAGTTCTTC.

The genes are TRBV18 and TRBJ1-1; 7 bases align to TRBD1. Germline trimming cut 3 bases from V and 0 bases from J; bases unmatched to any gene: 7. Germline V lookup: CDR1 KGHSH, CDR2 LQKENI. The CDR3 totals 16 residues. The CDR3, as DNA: TGTGCCAGCTCACCTGGGGACAGCGGATTGAACACTGAAGCTTTCTTT. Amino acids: CASSPGDSGLNTEAFF.

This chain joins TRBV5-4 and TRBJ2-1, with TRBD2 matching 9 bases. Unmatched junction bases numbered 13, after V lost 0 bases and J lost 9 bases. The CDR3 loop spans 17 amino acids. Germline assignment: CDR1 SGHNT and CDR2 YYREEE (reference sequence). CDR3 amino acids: CASSLGYRRLAAGEQFF. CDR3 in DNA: TGTGCCAGCAGCTTGGGATACCGGCGACTAGCGGCGGGTGAGCAGTTCTTC.